The 8 T cell receptor beta chains below all came from one sample that was sequenced in a study of blood T cell repertoires in COVID-19. Sequencing used immunoSEQ multiplex PCR; TCRdb keeps in-frame clones, though not all of them. Here the sample spans around 130,000 clones, roughly 88% being singletons. Sequenced input: peripheral blood. Receptors were obtained from a man in his fifties or sixties with active or convalescent COVID-19.

The V and J genes are TRBV7-2 and TRBJ2-7; 10 bases fit TRBD1. The CDR3 contains 14 residues. V lost 1 base, J lost 6 bases, and 3 bases stayed unmatched. Germline V gene sequence: CDR1 SGHTA, CDR2 FQGNSA. The CDR3 loop is CASSLGQGAFEQYF. CDR3 DNA: TGTGCCAGCAGCTTAGGACAGGGGGCCTTCGAGCAGTACTTC.

The J gene is TRBJ2-2, the V gene TRBV19; D remains ambiguous. This CDR3 region has 14 residues. Germline values: CDR1 LNHDA, CDR2 SQIVND (reference sequence). Trimming took 7 bases from V and 0 from J, leaving 9 bases between them. CDR3 sequence (DNA): TGTGCCAGTACAGGTCAGGCGAACACCGGGGAGCTGTTTTTT. Translation: CASTGQANTGELFF.

The chain recombines TRBV5-1 with TRBJ2-7; 9 nucleotides agree with TRBD1. The CDR3 has 14 amino acids. Germline V gene lookup returns CDR1 SGHRS and CDR2 YFSETQ. V was pared by 3 bases and J by 2 bases, with 3 bases of the junction left unmatched. This CDR3 is CASSSTGGPYEQYF. In DNA form, the CDR3 reads TGCGCCAGCAGCTCGACAGGGGGTCCCTACGAGCAGTACTTC.

This clone turned up a few times. This chain links TRBV7-9 with TRBJ2-2; 8 nucleotides match TRBD1. The CDR3 is 17 residues long. Germline trimming cut 1 base from V and 5 bases from J; bases unmatched to any gene: 9. The V gene's germline CDR1 is SEHNR and CDR2 FQNEAQ (reference sequence). CDR3 coding DNA: TGTGCCAGCAGCTTAGTCCCAGGACAGGGAAGAACCGGGGAGCTGTTTTTT. Its translation: CASSLVPGQGRTGELFF.

The chain employs TRBV29-1 and TRBJ1-1; a possible D gene is TRBD1 (6 bases). The CDR3 is made up of 13 amino acids. V gave up 0 bases and J gave up 4 bases, with 9 bases separating them. Germline V lookup: CDR1 SQVTM, CDR2 ANQGSEA. This CDR3 reads CSVEDRGGTEAFF. The CDR3 DNA reads TGCAGCGTTGAAGATCGAGGGGGCACTGAAGCTTTCTTT.

The count of this clone is one. This sequence joins TRBV14 and TRBJ2-5, with a possible D match to TRBD1 (6 bases). V shed 2 bases and J shed 6 bases, with 13 bases lying between them. The length of the CDR3 is 14 residues. Germline V lookup: CDR1 SGHDN, CDR2 FVKESK. The CDR3 protein is CASSQHRDKKTQYF. CDR3 DNA sequence: TGTGCCAGCAGCCAACACAGGGACAAAAAGACCCAGTACTTC.

The genes are TRBV25-1 and TRBJ2-7; 9 bases align to TRBD2. The germline gives CDR1 MGHDK, CDR2 SYGVNS. This CDR3 is built from 17 residues. V dropped 7 bases and J dropped 2; count of bases not matched to a gene: 15. The CDR3 reads CASTLGREGGVAYEQYF. In DNA, the CDR3 is TGTGCCAGCACTCTGGGGCGGGAGGGCGGCGTTGCCTACGAGCAGTACTTC.

The genes are TRBV6-5 and TRBJ1-2, with D hard to call. Looked up from germline, CDR1 is MNHEY and CDR2 is SVGAGI. V lost 8 bases, J lost 4 bases, and 14 bases lay in between. This CDR3 region has 13 residues. The CDR3 DNA follows: TGTGCCAGCCTACCAAGGAGGCCCTATGGCTACACCTTC. This sequence encodes CASLPRRPYGYTF.